These 20 T cell receptor beta chains originate from one sample sequenced in a study of T cell changes during pregnancy in multiple sclerosis. Profiling relied on immunoSEQ multiplex PCR, and the TCRdb table lists in-frame clones only, not all of them. The repertoire holds 80,000 to 100,000 clones, about nine tenths seen once, with over 0.6% in the top ten. The specimen was peripheral blood, collected in the second trimester of pregnancy. The receptors were gathered from a female donor in good health, enrolled as a control in a pregnancy study.

The V call is TRBV5-6, the J call TRBJ2-7; D remains unclear. This CDR3 contains 12 residues. CDR1 and CDR2 (germline): SGHDT, YYEEEE. Between the trimmed V and J ends, which lost 0 bases and 3 bases, there was a span of 4 bases. The DNA of the CDR3 is TGTGCCAGCAGCTTGGGCGTCTACGAGCAGTACTTC. Protein product: CASSLGVYEQYF.

The CDR3 loop is CASTRDQGYTEAFF. The CDR3 region has the DNA TGTGCCAGTACCCGCGATCAGGGGTACACTGAAGCTTTCTTT. The chain uses TRBV19 and TRBJ1-1, with D maybe TRBD1 (6 bases). CDR1 and CDR2 (germline): LNHDA, SQIVND (reference sequence). V gave up 7 bases and J gave up 3 bases, with 15 bases separating them. The CDR3 extends over 14 amino acids. Drawing the rest from reference TRBV19 and TRBJ1-1, the complete variable domain is DGGITQSPKYLFRKEGQNVTLSCEQNLNHDAMYWYRQDPGQGLRLIYYSQIVNDFQKGDIAEGYSVSREKKESFPLTVTSAQKNPTAFYLCASTRDQGYTEAFFGQGTRLTVV.

The chain joins TRBV5-4 to TRBJ1-1; a possible D gene is TRBD1 (6 bases). V was cut by 3 bases and J by 1 base, with 7 bases left in between. Per germline, CDR1 SGHNT and CDR2 YYREEE (reference sequence). This CDR3 contains 13 residues. The CDR3 region is CASSWTANTEAFF. The CDR3 DNA sequence: TGTGCCAGCAGCTGGACAGCGAACACTGAAGCTTTCTTT.

V gene TRBV6-5 combines with J gene TRBJ1-4; a weak D match, TRBD1 (5 bases). Germline V gene sequence: CDR1 MNHEY, CDR2 SVGAGI. Trimming took 7 bases from V and 8 from J, leaving 14 bases between them. The CDR3 has 13 residues. In nucleotides, the CDR3 is TGTGCCAGCAAGGAGGCGGGGGTCGAAAAACTGTTTTTT. Its translation is CASKEAGVEKLFF.

The chain uses TRBV7-9 and TRBJ1-1, with D tentatively TRBD1 (6 bases). V lost 6 bases and J 1 base, leaving 9 bases between the germline ends. The CDR3 runs 13 residues. Germline assignment: CDR1 SEHNR and CDR2 FQNEAQ (reference sequence). As DNA, the CDR3 is TGTGCCAGCAGACAGGGCGGGAACACTGAAGCTTTCTTT. This codes for CASRQGGNTEAFF.

The chain is built from TRBV9 and TRBJ2-3, with 7 bases identical to TRBD2. The V segment lost 0 bases and the J segment 2 bases; nucleotides outside the gene matches: 9. The CDR3 is 17 amino acids. Per germline, CDR1 SGDLS and CDR2 YYNGEE. CDR3 DNA sequence: TGTGCCAGCAGCGTAGATGGGGGAGGGTGGTTCACAGATACGCAGTATTTT. This translates into CASSVDGGGWFTDTQYF.

This clone was seen only once. V and J are TRBV6-6 and TRBJ2-5; tentative D call: TRBD1 (6 bases). CDR3 length equals 15 residues. CDR1 and CDR2 from the germline V gene are MNHNY and SVGAGI (reference sequence). With 5 bases removed from V and 3 bases from J, the gap between germline ends came to 16 bases. The CDR3 nucleotides are TGTGCCAGCAGTGGATCAGGGGCAGAAGAAGAGACCCAGTACTTC. It specifies CASSGSGAEEETQYF.

In DNA form, the CDR3 reads TGTGCCAGCAGCTTATTCACAGGGGCAAAAAATTCACCCCTCCACTTT. It encodes CASSLFTGAKNSPLHF. The rearrangement links TRBV5-8 to TRBJ1-6, with 7 bases that match TRBD1. Germline assignment: CDR1 SGHTS and CDR2 YDEGEE. V shed 2 bases, J shed 7 bases, and the junction held 9 bases outside the gene matches. The CDR3 has 16 amino acids.

The J gene is TRBJ1-5, the V gene TRBV15; TRBD1 might be the D (5 bases). Trimming pared 0 bases from V and 6 bases from J, leaving 18 bases between. The CDR3 totals 17 residues. Germline loops: CDR1 LNHNV, CDR2 YYDKDF (reference sequence). Here the CDR3 reads CATSRDSRTSDIQPQHF. CDR3 in DNA: TGTGCCACCAGCAGAGATTCTCGGACGTCGGACATTCAGCCCCAGCATTTT.

The chain carries TRBV15 and TRBJ1-4; D gene uncertain. The length of the CDR3 is 17 residues. Deletions cut 0 bases from V and 3 bases from J, with 14 bases between. Germline-derived CDR1 and CDR2 are LNHNV and YYDKDF (reference sequence). The CDR3 DNA follows: TGTGCCACCAGCAGAGACACCGTGACTAGGCCTAATGAAAAACTGTTTTTT. Protein sequence: CATSRDTVTRPNEKLFF.

The chain links TRBV18 to TRBJ2-7, with TRBD1 identical over 8 bases. The CDR3 spans 15 residues. Trimming at V came to 2 bases and at J to 7 bases, leaving 10 bases not matched to a gene. CDR1 and CDR2 (germline): KGHSH, LQKENI. CDR3 residues: CASSPLDQGALEQYF. In nucleotides, the CDR3 is TGTGCCAGCTCACCATTAGACCAGGGGGCGCTTGAGCAGTACTTC.

The chain couples TRBV11-2 to TRBJ1-1; a possible D gene is TRBD1 (6 bases). Trimming stripped 2 bases from V and 6 bases from J, with 16 bases between. The CDR3 length is 15 residues. CDR1 and CDR2 (germline): SGHAT, FQNNGV. The CDR3 nucleotides are TGTGCCAGCAGCTTACACAGGGCTTCCACTTCTGAAGCTTTCTTT. This codes for CASSLHRASTSEAFF.

V gene TRBV30 combines with J gene TRBJ1-2; D ambiguous. The CDR3 has 16 residues. Trimming stripped 2 bases from V and 6 bases from J, with 22 bases between. CDR1 and CDR2 from the germline V gene are GTSNPN and SVGIG (reference sequence). The CDR3 is CAWSQKTAQRGNGYTF. The CDR3 bases are TGTGCCTGGAGTCAAAAGACGGCCCAGAGAGGCAATGGCTACACCTTC.

The chain combines TRBV28 with TRBJ1-2; D is possibly TRBD1 (6 bases). V was trimmed by 4 bases and J by 1 base, leaving 22 bases between them. The V gene's germline CDR1 is MDHEN and CDR2 SYDVKM. This CDR3 spans 18 amino acids. This CDR3 is CASSSLGGAESFNYGYTF. DNA for the CDR3: TGTGCCAGCAGTTCTCTAGGGGGTGCGGAATCCTTTAACTATGGCTACACCTTC.

V is TRBV28 and J is TRBJ2-1; 11 bases map to TRBD2. Germline V gene lookup returns CDR1 MDHEN and CDR2 SYDVKM. This CDR3 has 15 amino acids. V trimming: 0 bases; J trimming: 9 bases; junction bases outside the gene matches: 4. The CDR3 protein is CASSLWASGRLEQFF. CDR3 DNA sequence: TGTGCCAGCAGTTTATGGGCTAGCGGGAGGCTTGAGCAGTTCTTC.

The chain joins TRBV7-2 to TRBJ1-2; unclear D gene. Germline V gives CDR1 SGHTA, CDR2 FQGNSA. The CDR3 contains 13 residues. The V and J ends lost 8 bases and 2 bases respectively, with 12 bases between them. CDR3: CASPGFGNYGYTF. The DNA for the CDR3 is TGTGCCAGCCCAGGCTTTGGGAACTATGGCTACACCTTC.

J is TRBJ1-1 and V is TRBV5-1; D is unclear. The CDR3 sequence is 12 residues long. Germline V lookup: CDR1 SGHRS, CDR2 YFSETQ. V was trimmed by 5 bases and J by 1 base, leaving 6 bases between them. CDR3 in amino acids: CASRAGNTEAFF. As DNA, the CDR3 is TGCGCCAGCAGGGCGGGGAACACTGAAGCTTTCTTT.

V and J are TRBV10-2 and TRBJ2-7, with D possibly matching TRBD2 (6 bases). V lost 11 bases and J lost 0, with 11 bases in between. Germline V lookup: CDR1 WSHSY, CDR2 SAAADI. The CDR3 extends over 12 amino acids. Written as DNA, the CDR3 is TGCGCCTGCGGGGCATACTCCTACGAGCAGTACTTC. Encoded protein: CACGAYSYEQYF.

This rearrangement joins TRBV6-1 to TRBJ1-2; tentatively, D is TRBD1 (6 bases). Germline V gene lookup returns CDR1 MNHNS and CDR2 SASEGT. V was trimmed by 7 bases and J by 6 bases, leaving 12 bases between them. CDR3 length: 12 residues. The chain's CDR3 is CASITGRDGYTF. CDR3 nucleotides: TGTGCCAGCATTACAGGGAGGGATGGCTACACCTTC.

V is TRBV15 and J is TRBJ1-4, with TRBD1 as a possible D gene (6 bases). The CDR3 spans 15 residues. Germline-derived CDR1 and CDR2 are LNHNV and YYDKDF (reference sequence). V gave up 3 bases and J gave up 8 bases, with 16 bases separating them. CDR3 amino acids: CATSSQSGVGEKLFF. DNA for the CDR3: TGTGCCACCAGCAGCCAATCAGGGGTAGGCGAAAAACTGTTTTTT.